Listed below are T cell receptor beta chains from one sample, sequenced in a study of cytomegalovirus exposure and HLA in healthy donors. The method was immunoSEQ multiplex PCR; TCRdb's version includes in-frame clones alone and lacks a portion of them. The table includes fewer than 200,000 clones, 80% to 85% detected once. What was sequenced was PBMCs. The receptors stem from a woman aged 18-30 years in good health and CMV-seronegative. The conserved cysteine and the conserved F or W are not part of the CDR3 here.

V	CDR3
TRBV2	ASSVPTGEGGETQY
TRBV7-8	ASSLTTPSTDTQY
TRBV5-4	ASSLAGSGLTDTQY
TRBV28	ASTIPWEDRGRDGNQPQH
TRBV6-5	ASSPGQNNQPQH
TRBV9	ASSPLGASEISDTQY
TRBV18	ASSPSNGSSYNEQF
TRBV28	ASSLFQGASGYT
TRBV19	ASSTGGHGYT
TRBV29-1	SVEKRGNTEAF
TRBV6-6	ASRGTSGRTDTQY
TRBV4-1	ASSQEASGAQETQY
TRBV18	ASSPRGRATDTQY
TRBV5-1	ASSLEGQDPSYGYT
TRBV4-3	ASSQDRDLNTEAF
TRBV5-1	ASSWDSSYEQY
TRBV4-3	ASSQGSGSYEQY
TRBV11-2	ASSLDPGGFH
TRBV5-1	ASSLEGGGVVSQETQY
TRBV27	ASSIAFSNNEQF
TRBV11-2	ASSSYSGSYEQY
TRBV10-2	ASRRGNGYT
TRBV2	ATKGADQETQY
TRBV9	ASTLYAGPQETQY
TRBV27	ASSSPGRVGANTGELF
TRBV9	ASSPGVNSNQPQH
TRBV27	ASSPVATGNEQY
TRBV7-2	ASSPSTGVPYEQY
TRBV7-6	TSSLAGRGTEQY
TRBV5-6	ASSYGDRGTVYGYT
TRBV27	ASSPTLKETQY
TRBV19	ASSIEGQGSGELF
TRBV30	AWSLLGTGDYEQY
TRBV7-2	ASSLVKYNEQF